This T cell receptor beta chain was retrieved from a study of T-cell reconstitution after alpha-beta-depleted transplantation in children. Unique molecular identifiers tagged the TCRbeta library. TCRdb independently ran MiXCR on the PCR reads; one entry per CDR3 protein. Among a few hundred thousand distinct CDR3 sequences listed, approximately 11% were seen once. At least ten counts were recorded for this clonotype. This CDR3 is built from 15 residues. The V gene's germline CDR1 is SGHNT and CDR2 YENEEA. J lost 5 bases, V lost 1 base, and 5 bases had no gene match. The chain carries TRBV11-3 and TRBJ2-1, with 7 bases that match TRBD2. This clonotype originated in a human donor who donated a stem cell graft to a child with acute myeloid leukemia. Sample: PBMCs from the stem cell graft donor, taken from the stem cell graft. As DNA, the CDR3 is TGTGCCAGCAGCTTAGCGGGAGGAGTCCACAATGAGCAGTTCTTC. Protein product: CASSLAGGVHNEQFF.